Listed below are T cell receptor beta chains from one sample, sequenced in a study of blood T cell repertoires in COVID-19. Repertoires were generated with immunoSEQ multiplex PCR, while TCRdb's copy carries only in-frame clones and drops some. There are roughly 200,000 clones in the sample; just under 90% occur only once, and approximately 6.2% lies in the top ten. Specimen: peripheral blood. The receptors derive from a man aged 60-69 years who had recovered from COVID-19. Both conserved end residues are part of each CDR3. D genes are given only for firm matches. Size is omitted from some rows. Given values are once, few, many or a class for expanded clones.

>TRBV5-1|TRBD1|-|TRBJ2-5
TGCGCCAGCAGCTTTGGACAGGCACCCCAAGAGACCCAGTACTTC
CASSFGQAPQETQYF
>TRBV7-3|TRBD1|-|TRBJ1-2
TGTGCCAGCAGTCATCGGACAGGGGGCGACCCCTTAAACTATGGCTACACCTTC
CASSHRTGGDPLNYGYTF
>TRBV20-1|-|few|TRBJ1-6
TGCAGTGCTAGCCACTTTCAGGGGCACTTT
CSASHFQGHF
>TRBV5-4|-|few|TRBJ1-1
TGTGCCAGCAGCTACGGGACAAGGGACACTGAAGCTTTCTTT
CASSYGTRDTEAFF
>TRBV14|-|-|TRBJ1-2
TGTGCCAGCAGCCAAGAGTTCAGGGTAGATGGCTACACCTTC
CASSQEFRVDGYTF
>TRBV7-3|-|-|TRBJ2-3
TGTGCCAGCAGCTTATTTGCCGGGGAGACAGATACGCAGTATTTT
CASSLFAGETDTQYF
>TRBV9|-|once|TRBJ2-7
TGTGCCAGCAGCCCGACTGGGTGGCTAACGGACGAGCAGTACTTC
CASSPTGWLTDEQYF
>TRBV5-8|TRBD2|-|TRBJ2-3
TGTGCCAGCAGCCGGACTAGCGGAATGCGGGCAGATACGCAGTATTTT
CASSRTSGMRADTQYF
>TRBV18|-|-|TRBJ1-1
TGTGCCAGCTCGCCGACAGAGGCAGTGAAAGCTTTCTTT
CASSPTEAVKAFF
>TRBV12-3/TRBV12-4|-|-|TRBJ2-3
TGTGCCAGCACCTCAGGCGAAGCGCAGTATTTT
CASTSGEAQYF
>TRBV9|TRBD2|-|TRBJ2-3
TGTGCCAGCAGCGTAGGACTAGCTAGCACAGATACGCAGTATTTT
CASSVGLASTDTQYF